The 3 T cell receptor beta chains below were found in one sample sequenced in a study of early T cells in non-severe SARS-CoV-2 infection. In TCRdb, the 5' RACE reads were re-called with MiXCR into one record per CDR3 protein. Among about 110,000 distinct CDR3 sequences, roughly 12% were seen once, and the ten largest hold 3% to 4.5%. The sequencing used whole blood, collected at baseline. The source of these receptors is an adult who was a healthcare worker with PCR-confirmed SARS-CoV-2 infection or an uninfected control (not recorded which).

This clonotype was observed at least ten times. The rearrangement uses TRBV2 and TRBJ2-5; D is unresolved. The CDR3 has 15 amino acids. CDR1 and CDR2 (germline): SNHLY, FYNNEI. Trimming stripped 1 base from V and 2 bases from J, with 11 bases between. The CDR3 protein is CASSEGPGPQETQYF. CDR3 DNA sequence: TGTGCCAGCAGTGAAGGTCCTGGGCCACAAGAGACCCAGTACTTC.

This clonotype was counted only a few times. The chain employs TRBV6-5 and TRBJ1-1, with D unresolved. V lost 2 bases and J lost 5, with 15 bases in between. The germline gives CDR1 MNHEY, CDR2 SVGAGI. This CDR3 has 15 amino acids. CDR3 sequence: CASSYEKGLGTEAFF. CDR3 DNA: TGTGCCAGCAGTTACGAGAAGGGCCTAGGAACTGAAGCTTTCTTT.

There are a few counts of this clonotype. The CDR3 coding sequence is TGTGCCAGCAGTTCTCAGTCAGGGGCCTCACCCCTCCACTTT. Protein sequence: CASSSQSGASPLHF. The rearrangement joins TRBV6-6 to TRBJ1-6; D perhaps matches TRBD1 (6 bases). V lost 4 bases and J lost 10, with 14 bases in between. This CDR3 comprises 14 residues. From germline, CDR1 is MNHNY and CDR2 SVGAGI (reference sequence).